The TCR beta chain under discussion was sequenced for a study of cytomegalovirus exposure and HLA in healthy donors. Across the whole study: In a later analysis, it was reported that the roughly 130 validation repertoires had been produced on the same platform as the 700 or so repertoires belonging to the first cohort. Notes on the study in general: Confirmation in vitro established that a few CMV-associated chains were specific for CMV antigens.

The CDR3 has 12 amino acids. V lost 5 bases, J lost 3 bases, and 0 bases stayed unmatched. Germline CDR1 and CDR2: LNHDA and SQIVND (reference sequence). This clone was picked up a small number of times. Its antigen is unknown. Libraries were prepared by immunoSEQ multiplex PCR; TCRdb keeps only in-frame clonotypes and omits some of them. The sample holds about 200,000 clones, 75% to 85% seen once. The donors were in the approximately 120-subject validation cohort; that cohort was separate from the roughly 700-subject first cohort. This clonotype was obtained from a woman aged 25 to 39 in good health and CMV-seropositive. The material sequenced was PBMCs. This chain joins TRBV19 and TRBJ1-2; 7 bases line up with TRBD1. In DNA, the CDR3 is TGTGCCAGTAGTGACAGGGACTATGGCTACACCTTC. Encoded protein: CASSDRDYGYTF.